This TCR beta chain was recovered during a study of graft-versus-host responses after intestinal transplantation. The germline V gene encodes CDR1 DFQATT and CDR2 SNEGSKA (reference sequence). V shed 6 bases and J shed 4 bases, with 9 bases lying between them. The CDR3 covers 11 residues. Sequencing was performed with immunoSEQ multiplex PCR; in TCRdb, only in-frame clones are kept and a portion is missing. The sample includes around 100,000 clones, roughly 87% of them seen just once. This clone was observed a single time. Antigen specificity is unknown. Material: unstimulated CD4+ T cells sorted from spleen or lymph node cells, obtained before transplant. The chain joins TRBV20-1 to TRBJ1-2, with TRBD1 as a possible D gene (5 bases). This receptor was identified in a human donor who was the organ donor for an intestinal transplant. Written as DNA, the CDR3 is TGCAGTGCGCCAAGGGGCTATGGCTACACCTTC. Translated: CSAPRGYGYTF.